The 32 T cell receptor beta chains reported below all come from one sample, sequenced in a study of cytomegalovirus exposure and HLA in healthy donors. Some clones are missing from TCRdb's copy, which holds only in-frame ones; the method was immunoSEQ multiplex PCR. The data contain more than 45,000 clones, approximately 92% of them singletons. Specimen: PBMCs. The receptors originated from a woman under 30 in good health and CMV-seronegative.

The V call is TRBV2, the J call TRBJ2-7, with 11 positions matching TRBD2. The CDR3 is 15 amino acids. The ends lost 7 bases at V and 1 base at J; junction bases unmatched: 6. Germline values: CDR1 SNHLY, CDR2 FYNNEI. CDR3 amino acids: CASTPGLAESYEQYF. In DNA form, the CDR3 reads TGTGCCAGCACCCCGGGACTAGCGGAATCCTACGAGCAGTACTTC.

V usage is TRBV11-2 and J usage is TRBJ1-2; the match to TRBD1 covers 8 bases. V was clipped by 4 bases and J by 0 bases; unmatched bases: 10. CDR1 and CDR2 (germline): SGHAT, FQNNGV. The length of the CDR3 is 17 residues. The CDR3 loop reads CASSSSRDRLPNYGYTF. Written as DNA, the CDR3 is TGTGCCAGCAGCTCGTCCCGGGACAGGCTCCCTAACTATGGCTACACCTTC.

The chain is built from TRBV7-9 and TRBJ2-1; 7 nucleotides agree with TRBD2. V was pared by 3 bases and J by 6 bases, with 2 bases of the junction left unmatched. CDR1 and CDR2 (germline): SEHNR, FQNEAQ (reference sequence). The CDR3 sequence is 13 residues long. Here the CDR3 reads CASSFGRSNEQFF. DNA for the CDR3: TGTGCCAGCAGCTTCGGGAGGAGCAATGAGCAGTTCTTC.

This clone is a singleton in its sample. The rearrangement uses TRBV5-1 and TRBJ2-5; 9 bases agree with TRBD1. There are 14 residues in the CDR3. Losses at the gene ends were 4 bases for V and 6 bases for J; bases not matched to a gene: 7. Per germline, CDR1 SGHRS and CDR2 YFSETQ. CDR3 DNA: TGCGCCAGCAGCCCGGGGACAGGGCAGCAGACCCAGTACTTC. This gives the protein CASSPGTGQQTQYF.

The J gene is TRBJ2-2, the V gene TRBV6-1; D gene ambiguous. This CDR3 has 13 amino acids. Germline assignment: CDR1 MNHNS and CDR2 SASEGT. V was shortened by 2 bases and J by 6 bases, with 7 bases between the two germline ends. Here the CDR3 reads CASSELASGELFF. CDR3 sequence (DNA): TGTGCCAGCAGTGAACTCGCGTCCGGGGAGCTGTTTTTT.

The chain combines TRBV5-5 with TRBJ2-5, with TRBD1 as a possible D gene (5 bases). Trimming removed 0 bases from V and 5 bases from J, with 11 bases in between. Germline lookup yields CDR1 SGHKS and CDR2 YYEKEE (reference sequence). The CDR3 runs to 14 residues. The DNA for the CDR3 is TGTGCCAGCAGCTTGGACGACAGACGGGAGACCCAGTACTTC. Its protein is CASSLDDRRETQYF.

The chain recombines TRBV5-1 with TRBJ2-1, with TRBD2 matching 10 bases. Per the germline V gene, CDR1 is SGHRS and CDR2 is YFSETQ. The length of the CDR3 is 16 residues. Unmatched junction bases numbered 9, after V lost 0 bases and J lost 9 bases. The CDR3 coding sequence is TGCGCCAGCAGCTTGGCAGATCTAGCGGGAGAGGGTGAGCAGTTCTTC. Protein product: CASSLADLAGEGEQFF.

This sequence joins TRBV5-5 and TRBJ2-7; D ambiguous. Germline loops: CDR1 SGHKS, CDR2 YYEKEE (reference sequence). The V gene lost 4 bases and the J gene lost 2 bases, with 10 bases spanning the gap. The CDR3 sequence is 13 residues long. The CDR3 spells CASSKSQAYEQYF. CDR3 coding DNA: TGTGCCAGCAGCAAAAGCCAGGCCTACGAGCAGTACTTC.

V is TRBV30 and J is TRBJ2-5; 9 bases match TRBD1. The V and J ends lost 2 bases and 4 bases, in that order; junction bases with no gene match: 8. CDR1 GTSNPN and CDR2 SVGIG come from the germline V gene (reference sequence). The CDR3 consists of 15 residues. The chain's CDR3 is CAWSWTGASGETQYF. Here the CDR3 DNA reads TGTGCCTGGAGTTGGACAGGGGCGAGCGGAGAGACCCAGTACTTC.

This chain joins TRBV19 and TRBJ1-4; 7 bases are a match to TRBD1. Germline V gene lookup returns CDR1 LNHDA and CDR2 SQIVND (reference sequence). There are 13 residues in the CDR3. The trim removed 9 bases at V and 4 bases at J, leaving 5 bases unmatched. The CDR3 DNA is TGTGCCAGCCGGGACAGTAATAATGAAAAACTGTTTTTT. It yields the protein CASRDSNNEKLFF.

This clone showed up just once. The chain carries TRBV13 and TRBJ1-1; 7 bases map to TRBD1. Germline trimming cut 5 bases from V and 4 bases from J; bases unmatched to any gene: 7. Per the germline V gene, CDR1 is PRHDT and CDR2 is FYEKMQ (reference sequence). This CDR3 comprises 14 residues. CDR3 nucleotides: TGTGCCAGCAGCGACAGGGCTTTGAGCACTGAAGCTTTCTTT. This translates into CASSDRALSTEAFF.

V gene TRBV5-4 combines with J gene TRBJ2-3; 9 bases match TRBD1. The trim removed 4 bases at V and 3 bases at J, leaving 3 bases unmatched. The CDR3 has 14 amino acids. Germline V gene lookup returns CDR1 SGHNT and CDR2 YYREEE (reference sequence). The DNA of the CDR3 is TGTGCCAGCAGCACAGGGGGCGGGACAGATACGCAGTATTTT. This codes for CASSTGGGTDTQYF.

The V call is TRBV5-1, the J call TRBJ1-2, with 7 bases matching TRBD1. With 1 base clipped from V and 3 bases from J, the junction kept 3 bases outside the gene matches. The CDR3 loop spans 14 amino acids. Germline CDR1 is SGHRS and CDR2 is YFSETQ. CDR3 sequence reads: CASSLTGEDYGYTF. CDR3 sequence (DNA): TGCGCCAGCAGCTTGACAGGGGAGGACTATGGCTACACCTTC. The whole variable domain, remainder taken from reference TRBV5-1 and TRBJ1-2, is KAGVTQTPRYLIKTRGQQVTLSCSPISGHRSVSWYQQTPGQGLQFLFEYFSETQRNKGNFPGRFSGRQFSNSRSEMNVSTLELGDSALYLCASSLTGEDYGYTFGSGTRLTVV.

The J gene is TRBJ2-5, the V gene TRBV7-9, with a tentative D call TRBD1 (6 bases). The CDR3 runs 13 residues. V shed 5 bases and J shed 5 bases, with 12 bases lying between them. Per the germline V gene, CDR1 is SEHNR and CDR2 is FQNEAQ (reference sequence). The CDR3 DNA reads TGTGCCAGCAGCCCTACAGGGTCGGAGACCCAGTACTTC. Translated: CASSPTGSETQYF.

The CDR3, as DNA: TGCGCCAGCAGCTTGGGGGGCGGGACAGTCCAAGAGACCCAGTACTTC. This gives the protein CASSLGGGTVQETQYF. The rearrangement joins TRBV5-1 to TRBJ2-5; possible D gene TRBD1, 7 bases. The CDR3 is made up of 16 amino acids. The V end was cut by 0 bases, the J end by 1 base, with 13 bases between. Germline CDR1 and CDR2: SGHRS and YFSETQ.

This clone was counted a single time. This chain links TRBV18 with TRBJ1-2; 9 bases line up with TRBD1. The CDR3 spans 15 residues. Germline CDR1 reads KGHSH; CDR2 reads LQKENI. With 5 bases clipped from V and 3 bases from J, the junction kept 7 bases outside the gene matches. CDR3 loop: CASSAYRDRDYGYTF. DNA of the CDR3: TGTGCCAGCTCAGCCTACCGGGACAGGGACTATGGCTACACCTTC.

The chain uses TRBV2 and TRBJ1-2; 9 bases line up with TRBD1. The CDR3 contains 16 residues. Germline values: CDR1 SNHLY, CDR2 FYNNEI. J gave up 7 bases and V 4 bases, and 13 bases lay outside the gene matches. The CDR3: CASSVQGANPFRGYTF. CDR3 DNA: TGTGCCAGCAGTGTACAGGGGGCGAACCCTTTCCGTGGCTACACCTTC.

This clone was detected only once. This chain uses TRBV15 with TRBJ1-1, with no clear D. Germline loops: CDR1 LNHNV, CDR2 YYDKDF (reference sequence). Trimming cost V 3 bases and J 6 bases, with 11 bases left between them. The CDR3 runs 13 residues. CDR3 region: CATSSPPGSEAFF. DNA of the CDR3: TGTGCCACCAGCAGCCCCCCGGGGTCTGAAGCTTTCTTT.

The chain links TRBV2 to TRBJ2-7; 11 bases map to TRBD1. CDR1 and CDR2 (germline): SNHLY, FYNNEI. The ends lost 6 bases at V and 3 bases at J; junction bases unmatched: 7. The CDR3 contains 15 residues. The CDR3 DNA reads TGTGCCAGCAGACCCGGACAGGGGGCCCTCTACGAGCAGTACTTC. Its protein is CASRPGQGALYEQYF.

The gene calls are TRBV4-2 and TRBJ2-7; the D gene is possibly TRBD1 (6 bases). Germline values: CDR1 LGHNA, CDR2 YNFKEQ. This CDR3 region has 15 residues. Trimming cost V 2 bases and J 0 bases, with 11 bases left between them. The CDR3 nucleotides read TGTGCCAGCAGCCAAATATCAGGGGACTCCTACGAGCAGTACTTC. The encoded protein is CASSQISGDSYEQYF.

The V and J genes are TRBV9 and TRBJ2-1, with 8 nucleotides matching TRBD1. V was clipped by 3 bases and J by 6 bases; unmatched bases: 8. This CDR3 region has 15 residues. Germline CDR1 is SGDLS and CDR2 is YYNGEE. The DNA for the CDR3 is TGTGCCAGCAGCGCACTGGACAGGGCTCGCAATGAGCAGTTCTTC. Its protein product is CASSALDRARNEQFF.

The V and J genes are TRBV11-2 and TRBJ2-2; 15 nucleotides line up with TRBD2. The CDR3 extends over 18 amino acids. Germline V gives CDR1 SGHAT, CDR2 FQNNGV. The J segment lost 6 bases and the V segment lost 0 bases, leaving 5 bases of the junction unmatched. The CDR3 is CASSLDHRTSGRAGELFF. The CDR3, as DNA: TGTGCCAGCAGCTTAGACCATCGGACTAGCGGGAGGGCCGGGGAGCTGTTTTTT.

In DNA, the CDR3 is TGTGCCAGCAGCTACAGGACAGGGCATTACAATGAGCAGTTCTTC. Amino acids: CASSYRTGHYNEQFF. This chain uses TRBV6-1 with TRBJ2-1; 8 nucleotides match TRBD1. There are 15 residues in the CDR3. V gave up 6 bases and J gave up 4 bases; unmatched junction bases: 8. The germline CDR1 and CDR2 sequences are MNHNS and SASEGT.

This clone has only one observation. The CDR3 sequence is CASSPRETTEAFF. The CDR3, as DNA: TGTGCCAGCAGCCCTAGAGAGACGACTGAAGCTTTCTTT. The chain uses TRBV9 and TRBJ1-1; D is unclear. The CDR3 length is 13 residues. V lost 4 bases to trimming and J lost 5 bases, with 12 bases between them. Germline V gene sequence: CDR1 SGDLS, CDR2 YYNGEE.

The rearrangement uses TRBV2 and TRBJ1-5; TRBD1 is a possible D gene (6 bases). CDR3 length: 13 amino acids. Per germline, CDR1 SNHLY and CDR2 FYNNEI. V was shortened by 4 bases and J by 5 bases, with 9 bases between the two germline ends. The CDR3 DNA reads as TGTGCCAGCAGTGGGACAGATTATCAGCCCCAGCATTTT. It translates to CASSGTDYQPQHF.

V usage is TRBV6-1 and J usage is TRBJ1-6, with TRBD1 identical over 8 bases. Germline CDR1 MNHNS, CDR2 SASEGT. The CDR3 is 13 residues long. V shed 8 bases and J 9 bases; nucleotides not matched to a gene: 6. The CDR3 DNA follows: TGTGCCAGCCAGCGGACAGGGCTTTCACCCCTCCACTTT. Translated, it gives CASQRTGLSPLHF.

A single count supports this clone. This sequence joins TRBV27 and TRBJ1-5, with 10 bases that match TRBD1. The length of the CDR3 is 16 residues. V gave up 5 bases and J gave up 4 bases; unmatched junction bases: 8. Germline values: CDR1 MNHEY, CDR2 SMNVEV (reference sequence). CDR3 DNA: TGTGCCAGCAGTCCATTGGGACAGGGGCAGAATCAGCCCCAGCATTTT. Encoded protein: CASSPLGQGQNQPQHF.

This sequence joins TRBV5-1 and TRBJ2-3, with TRBD2 identical over 8 bases. The V and J ends lost 4 bases and 1 base, in that order; junction bases with no gene match: 2. The CDR3 sequence is 14 residues long. Germline CDR1 and CDR2: SGHRS and YFSETQ. The CDR3 reads CASSELAGTDTQYF. CDR3 coding DNA: TGCGCCAGCAGCGAACTAGCGGGCACAGATACGCAGTATTTT.

This chain connects TRBV5-1 to TRBJ1-3; D might be TRBD1 (6 bases). Trimming took 4 bases from V and 0 from J, leaving 14 bases between them. This CDR3 is built from 16 residues. CDR1 SGHRS and CDR2 YFSETQ come from the germline V gene. CDR3 nucleotide sequence: TGCGCCAGCAGCCCGGAAACAGGGACCTCTGGAAACACCATATATTTT. Its protein is CASSPETGTSGNTIYF.

The chain is built from TRBV6-5 and TRBJ2-2, with 12 bases fitting TRBD2. The V gene's germline CDR1 is MNHEY and CDR2 SVGAGI. The CDR3 extends over 15 amino acids. V was clipped by 7 bases and J by 6 bases; unmatched bases: 6. The CDR3 bases are TGTGCCAGCATCCCGACTAGCGGGAGTGCCGGGGAGCTGTTTTTT. Protein product: CASIPTSGSAGELFF.

The J gene is TRBJ1-1, the V gene TRBV19; 10 bases align to TRBD1. Germline CDR1 is LNHDA and CDR2 is SQIVND (reference sequence). With 11 bases clipped from V and 1 base from J, the junction kept 13 bases outside the gene matches. This CDR3 has 16 residues. The CDR3 region is CASPGGQGWKNTEAFF. In DNA form, the CDR3 reads TGTGCCTCACCTGGGGGACAGGGGTGGAAGAACACTGAAGCTTTCTTT.

The CDR3 sequence: CASSEAGEAFF. Written as DNA, the CDR3 is TGTGCCAGCAGTGAGGCAGGGGAAGCTTTCTTT. V is TRBV2 and J is TRBJ1-1; tentatively, D is TRBD1 (5 bases). Trimming removed 3 bases from V and 8 bases from J, with 7 bases in between. CDR1 and CDR2 (germline): SNHLY, FYNNEI. This CDR3 has 11 residues.